This TCR beta chain was obtained from a study of monozygotic twins with inflammatory bowel disease. Findings of the study overall: Healthy co-twins showed greater TCRbeta diversity (inverse Simpson) than IBD patients.

Remarks on this clonotype: Its antigen is unidentified.

TCRdb re-called the 5' RACE reads; every CDR3 protein appears as one record, without DNA. The table gives around 450,000 distinct CDR3 sequences; the top ten clones make up 2% to 2.5% of it. Germline V gives CDR1 MNHNY, CDR2 SVGAGI (reference sequence). This CDR3 has 14 residues. Sequenced: blood. The sequence came from a human donor with ulcerative colitis or Crohn's disease, or a healthy co-twin of an affected twin (not recorded which). The rearrangement links TRBV6-6 to TRBJ1-5; the D call from TCRdb, TRBD1, cannot be confirmed without DNA. CDR3 in amino acids: CASSYWGRDQPQHF.